This entry lists 8 T cell receptor beta chains sequenced from one sample in a study of blood T cells in healthy people across ages. Then a second PCR, running roughly 7 to 11 cycles, was carried out with a sample-barcoded 5' primer and a J-beta primer mix. TCRdb re-called the 5' RACE reads with MiXCR, one entry per CDR3 protein. The sample lists around 1,800,000 distinct CDR3 sequences, about 39% occurring once. Sequenced sample: blood. These receptors came from a human donor in good health.

This clonotype has more than one count but fewer than ten. The rearrangement uses TRBV15 and TRBJ1-2; maybe TRBD1 (6 bases). Germline V gene sequence: CDR1 LNHNV, CDR2 YYDKDF (reference sequence). This CDR3 is 13 amino acids long. V gave up 0 bases and J gave up 8 bases, with 10 bases separating them. The CDR3 loop reads CATSREQGVGYTF. The CDR3 DNA follows: TGTGCCACCAGCAGAGAACAGGGAGTGGGCTACACCTTC.

This clonotype was observed a single time. A junction end diverges from the germline sequence, so it may reflect a read error. The chain carries TRBV3-1 and TRBJ2-5; a possible D gene is TRBD1 (5 bases). The J call is uncertain, as TRBJ2-7 better fits the DNA end. The germline V gene encodes CDR1 LGHDT and CDR2 YNNKEL (reference sequence). This CDR3 has 15 residues. CDR3 in DNA: TGTACCAGCAGCCAAGATCTCCCAGGGCCCTACGAGCAGTACTTC. This codes for CTSSQDLPGPYEQYF.

Only a few counts were recorded for this clonotype. This chain links TRBV9 with TRBJ1-6; D unclear. This CDR3 spans 14 amino acids. The V gene's germline CDR1 is SGDLS and CDR2 YYNGEE. V shed 1 base and J shed 8 bases, with 10 bases lying between them. In nucleotides, the CDR3 is TGTGCCAGCAGCGTAAACGGGGTTTATTCACCCCTCCACTTT. Protein sequence: CASSVNGVYSPLHF.

The chain couples TRBV7-2 to TRBJ1-1, with TRBD1 identical over 7 bases. The V gene end was trimmed by 1 base and the J gene end by 6 bases; junction bases not matched to a gene: 8. This CDR3 has 15 residues. The germline V gene has CDR1 SGHTA and CDR2 FQGNSA. CDR3 bases: TGTGCCAGCAGCTTAGAAGTACAGGGGCGGGCTGAAGCTTTCTTT. Protein sequence: CASSLEVQGRAEAFF.

This clonotype has only a few counts. The rearrangement joins TRBV29-1 to TRBJ1-1; no clear D gene. With 1 base removed from V and 5 bases from J, the gap between germline ends came to 17 bases. The length of the CDR3 is 15 residues. The germline V gene has CDR1 SQVTM and CDR2 ANQGSEA. The DNA for the CDR3 is TGCAGCGTTGAAGCTCCCAAGAGTAGACGTACTGAAGCTTTCTTT. Its translation: CSVEAPKSRRTEAFF.

The gene calls are TRBV28 and TRBJ2-3, with D tentatively TRBD2 (5 bases). V was clipped by 5 bases and J by 9 bases, with 15 bases between them. CDR1 is MDHEN and CDR2 is SYDVKM in the germline V gene. There are 13 residues in the CDR3. In DNA form, the CDR3 reads TGTGCCAGCAGTACCACTAGTGTCCCAACGCAGTATTTT. It yields the protein CASSTTSVPTQYF.

The genes are TRBV7-8 and TRBJ2-3, with D perhaps assigned TRBD1 or TRBD2 (6 bases each). The V gene's germline CDR1 is SGHVS and CDR2 FQNEAQ. The CDR3 runs 15 residues. V lost 4 bases, J lost 8 bases, and 19 bases lay in between. CDR3 residues: CASSWRRGAPRTQYF. CDR3 DNA sequence: TGTGCCAGCAGCTGGAGGAGGGGGGCCCCTCGTACGCAGTATTTT.

This clonotype was detected a few times. The gene calls are TRBV24-1 and TRBJ1-2; 8 nucleotides line up with TRBD1. Germline CDR1 KGHDR, CDR2 SFDVKD. The CDR3 is made up of 15 amino acids. The ends lost 5 bases at V and 3 bases at J; junction bases unmatched: 7. The CDR3 region has the DNA TGTGCCACCAGTGTGGGACAGGCCACGGACTATGGCTACACCTTC. This translates into CATSVGQATDYGYTF.